Sequencing of this T cell receptor (beta chain) was carried out in a study of shared clonotypes between healthy human individuals. Measured with immunoSEQ multiplex PCR; TCRdb has only the in-frame clones, and not every one. This table holds about 1.1 million clones, roughly 77% found once. This clone was counted between two and nine times. The sequencing input was memory CD4+ T cells from PBMCs. Sample subset: CD45RA-negative fraction. This sequence originates from a man aged 18-30 years in good health. Some clones in this sample may be carry-over from other donors' samples.

CDR3 region: CASSYRAFNEQFF. CDR3 sequence (DNA): TGTGCCAGCAGTTACAGGGCCTTCAATGAGCAGTTCTTC. The chain uses TRBV6-5 and TRBJ2-1; D is ambiguous. The germline CDR1 and CDR2 sequences are MNHEY and SVGAGI. The CDR3 is made up of 13 amino acids. V shed 2 bases and J shed 6 bases, with 8 bases lying between them.